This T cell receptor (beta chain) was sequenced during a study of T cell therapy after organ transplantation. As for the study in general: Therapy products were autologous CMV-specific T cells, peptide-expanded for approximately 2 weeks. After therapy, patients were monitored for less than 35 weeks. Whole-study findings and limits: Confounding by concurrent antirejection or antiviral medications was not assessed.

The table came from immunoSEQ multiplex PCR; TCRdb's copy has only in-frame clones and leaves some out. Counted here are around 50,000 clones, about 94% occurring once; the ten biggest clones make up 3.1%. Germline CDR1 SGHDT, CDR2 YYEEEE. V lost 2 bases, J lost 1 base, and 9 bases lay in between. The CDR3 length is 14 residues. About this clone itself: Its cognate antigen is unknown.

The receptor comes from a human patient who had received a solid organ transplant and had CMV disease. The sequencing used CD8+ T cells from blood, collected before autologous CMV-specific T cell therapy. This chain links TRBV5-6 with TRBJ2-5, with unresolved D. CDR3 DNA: TGTGCCAGCAGCTTAGTGGAGACCCAAGAGACCCAGTACTTC. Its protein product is CASSLVETQETQYF.